A selection of T cell receptor beta chains follows, all from one sample in a study of T cell changes during pregnancy in multiple sclerosis. Assay used: immunoSEQ multiplex PCR; TCRdb lists only in-frame clones, some missing. The data hold about 92,000 clones, with around 93% observed a single time. Source: peripheral blood, taken in the first trimester of pregnancy. These receptors were collected from a female donor with multiple sclerosis, enrolled in a pregnancy study. Both conserved end residues are part of each CDR3. The order of the fields is D gene, J gene, clone size, V gene, CDR3 DNA, CDR3 protein. A D gene is named only where the DNA matches it firmly. A clone size is listed for some rows: how often the clone was seen (once, few, many), or a class if it is expanded.

-	TRBJ1-2	-	TRBV4-1	TGCGCCAGCAGCCAAGTTTTTTCCGGTTTAGAATCCTATGGCTACACCTTC	CASSQVFSGLESYGYTF
TRBD2	TRBJ2-7	-	TRBV9	TGTGCCAGCAGCCCCGCTAGCGGGGGTTACGAGCAGTACTTC	CASSPASGGYEQYF
-	TRBJ2-5	-	TRBV7-9	TGTGCCAGCAGCTTCTCCTTGCGGCTACAAGAGACCCAGTACTTC	CASSFSLRLQETQYF
-	TRBJ1-1	-	TRBV11-3	TGTGCCAGCAGCCAGGGACAAGCAAACACTGAAGCTTTCTTT	CASSQGQANTEAFF
-	TRBJ2-1	-	TRBV6-6	TGTGCCAGCAGTTACCGCGACAGCTACAATGAGCAGTTCTTC	CASSYRDSYNEQFF
-	TRBJ2-5	-	TRBV5-4	TGTGCCAGCAGCTTTCCTGGGGGGGCCTACCAAGAGACCCAGTACTTC	CASSFPGGAYQETQYF
-	TRBJ2-7	-	TRBV27	TGTGCCAGCAGTTTAAGGGGCTTAGGATCCTCGTATGGATACGAGCAGTACTTC	CASSLRGLGSSYGYEQYF
TRBD2	TRBJ2-1	-	TRBV5-4	TGTGCCAGCAGCTCAAGGACTAGCGGGGGGACCTACAATGAGCAGTTCTTC	CASSSRTSGGTYNEQFF
TRBD1	TRBJ1-5	-	TRBV18	TGTGCCAGCTCACCTAGGACAGGGGATAGTCAGCCCCAGCATTTT	CASSPRTGDSQPQHF
-	TRBJ2-3	-	TRBV6-6	TGTGCCAGCAGTAGCGCAGATACGCAGTATTTT	CASSSADTQYF
TRBD2	TRBJ2-1	few	TRBV7-8	TGTGCCAGCAGCCCATTAGAGACCGGGACTAGCATCTATCAGTTCTTC	CASSPLETGTSIYQFF
-	TRBJ2-7	-	TRBV15	TGTGCCACCAGCAGAGATTTACAGTCCTACGAGCAGTACTTC	CATSRDLQSYEQYF
TRBD2	TRBJ2-1	-	TRBV15	TGTGCCACCAGAGGGACAAGAACTTTTAGCGGGGGGGACATCTCCTACAATGAGCAGTTCTTC	CATRGTRTFSGGDISYNEQFF
-	TRBJ1-5	-	TRBV6-6	TGTGCCACGGCAGGGGTATCCCTCGACCAGCCCCAGCATTTT	CATAGVSLDQPQHF
-	TRBJ2-3	-	TRBV6-6	TGTGCCAGCAGCCCCGTGCTAGGCCTCACAGATACGCAGTATTTT	CASSPVLGLTDTQYF
-	TRBJ1-6	-	TRBV2	TGTGCCAGCAGTGACTCCCCCGTAGCATCACCCCTCCACTTT	CASSDSPVASPLHF
-	TRBJ1-5	-	TRBV6-6	TGTGCCAGCAGTCTCCCGGGGCCCCAGCATTTT	CASSLPGPQHF
-	TRBJ2-7	-	TRBV5-6	TGTGCCAGCAGCTCTGCGGGCAGGAGCTCCTACGAGCAGTACTTC	CASSSAGRSSYEQYF
TRBD1	TRBJ2-7	-	TRBV6-6	TGTGCCAGCACCGAGCGGACAGGGTTCTCCTACGAGCAGTACTTC	CASTERTGFSYEQYF
TRBD1	TRBJ1-2	once	TRBV20-1	TGCAGTGCCAGGGGACAGCCTGGCTACACCTTC	CSARGQPGYTF
TRBD2	TRBJ2-1	-	TRBV7-3	TGTGCCAGCAGCGATAGCGGGGGCCCCCCCGATGAGCAGTTCTTC	CASSDSGGPPDEQFF
-	TRBJ2-1	-	TRBV7-9	TGTGCCAGCAGCCAGGGTCCGGAGAATGAGCAGTTCTTC	CASSQGPENEQFF
-	TRBJ2-1	-	TRBV7-3	TGTGCCAGCAGCGCTTCAGGCAATGAGCAGTTCTTC	CASSASGNEQFF
TRBD2	TRBJ2-1	-	TRBV10-3	TGTGCCATCAGTCTAGCGGGGGGGCACGCTGAGCAGTTCTTC	CAISLAGGHAEQFF
-	TRBJ1-5	-	TRBV9	TGTGCCAGCAGCGTCGGGGATAGCAATCAGCCCCAGCATTTT	CASSVGDSNQPQHF
TRBD1	TRBJ2-2	-	TRBV6-1	TGTGCCAGCAGTGCAACCCCGGGACAGGGGAGCACCGGGGAGCTGTTTTTT	CASSATPGQGSTGELFF
TRBD2	TRBJ2-1	-	TRBV6-4	TGTGCCAGCAGCCCGGGACTAGCGGCTAATGAGCAGTTCTTC	CASSPGLAANEQFF
-	TRBJ1-2	-	TRBV14	TGTGCCAGCAGTTCCCTCGAGACATTCTATGGCTACACCTTC	CASSSLETFYGYTF
TRBD1	TRBJ2-2	-	TRBV7-3	TGTGCCAGCAGCCGACAGGGGGCTCACACCGGGGAGCTGTTTTTT	CASSRQGAHTGELFF
-	TRBJ2-7	-	TRBV29-1	TGCAGCGTTGCCCGGACTCAAGGTCTCCACGAGCAGTACTTC	CSVARTQGLHEQYF
-	TRBJ2-7	once	TRBV13	TGTGCCAGCAGGGAATCCGGGAAGGCCTACGAGCAGTACTTC	CASRESGKAYEQYF
-	TRBJ1-1	-	TRBV2	TGTGCCAGCAGTGAAGCGGCAGGCCCTGAAGCTTTCTTT	CASSEAAGPEAFF
-	TRBJ2-2	medium-sized	TRBV7-9	TGTGCCAGCAGCTTAGCTCCTAGCGCCGGGGAGCTGTTTTTT	CASSLAPSAGELFF
TRBD1	TRBJ1-1	-	TRBV7-9	TGTGCCAGCAGCGCGGGACAGCAAGCTTTCTTT	CASSAGQQAFF
-	TRBJ2-7	-	TRBV6-1	TGTGCCAGCAGTGAAGGTGTAGCAATAACCTACGAGCAGTACTTC	CASSEGVAITYEQYF
TRBD1	TRBJ2-1	-	TRBV11-2	TGTGCCAGCAGCCCGGACAGGGTCTACAATGAGCAGTTCTTC	CASSPDRVYNEQFF
-	TRBJ1-3	once	TRBV5-5	TGTGCCAGCAGCTCCCCAGGGGCTGGAAACACCATATATTTT	CASSSPGAGNTIYF
-	TRBJ1-5	few	TRBV7-2	TGTGCCAGCAGCTCAACCATAGAGGCGAATCAGCCCCAGCATTTT	CASSSTIEANQPQHF
-	TRBJ1-3	few	TRBV2	TGTGCCAGCAGTGAGGTGGTCGGCACCATATATTTT	CASSEVVGTIYF